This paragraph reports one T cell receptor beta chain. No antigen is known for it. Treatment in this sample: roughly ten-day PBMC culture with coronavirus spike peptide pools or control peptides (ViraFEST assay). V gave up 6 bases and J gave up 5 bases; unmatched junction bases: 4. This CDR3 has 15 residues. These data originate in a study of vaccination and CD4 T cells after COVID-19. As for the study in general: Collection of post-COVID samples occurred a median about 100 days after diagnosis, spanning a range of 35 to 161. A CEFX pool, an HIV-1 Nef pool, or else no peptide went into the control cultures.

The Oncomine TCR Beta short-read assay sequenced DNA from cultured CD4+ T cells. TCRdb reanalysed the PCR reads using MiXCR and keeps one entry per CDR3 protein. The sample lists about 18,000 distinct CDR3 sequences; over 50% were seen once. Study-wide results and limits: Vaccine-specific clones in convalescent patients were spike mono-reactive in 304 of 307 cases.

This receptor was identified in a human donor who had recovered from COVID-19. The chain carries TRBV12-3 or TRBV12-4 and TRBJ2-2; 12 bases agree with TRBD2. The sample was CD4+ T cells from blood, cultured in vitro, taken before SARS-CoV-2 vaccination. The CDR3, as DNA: TGTGCCAGCAGCCCCGGGACTAGCGGGACCGGGGAGCTGTTTTTT. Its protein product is CASSPGTSGTGELFF.